The sequence of this T cell receptor (beta chain) was determined in a study of shared clonotypes between healthy human individuals. General study results and limits: Generally, naive subsets (rather than memory subsets) showed larger estimated richness. The four-donor shared clonotypes exceeded non-shared clonotypes in generation probability, with non-shared ones scoring lower.

Using immunoSEQ multiplex PCR, the repertoire was profiled, and TCRdb retains in-frame clones only, with some absent. The sample holds about 700,000 clones, 92% seen once. Germline CDR1 and CDR2: SNHLY and FYNNEI. V gave up 1 base and J gave up 2 bases; unmatched junction bases: 4. This CDR3 is built from 15 residues. CD45RO-negative CD8 cells positively selected for CCR7 made up the naive population, which excluded terminally differentiated effector memory CD45RA+ cells. All the donors were Caucasian adults who lived in Nashville, Tennessee. A remark on this clone: Its antigen is unknown.

Sequenced input: naive CD8+ T cells sorted from blood. This clonotype originated in a man younger than 45 in good health. The chain carries TRBV2 and TRBJ2-7; 8 bases are shared with TRBD2. CDR3 nucleotide sequence: TGTGCCAGCAGTGAAGGGAGCGGGAGAGCCTACGAGCAGTACTTC. Its translation is CASSEGSGRAYEQYF.